These T cell receptor beta chains were read from a single sample in a study of CD8 T cells in ankylosing spondylitis. From the 5' RACE reads, TCRdb called clonotypes with MiXCR, one entry per CDR3 protein. This sample has about 310,000 distinct CDR3 sequences, with around 20% found just once. Sequencing was carried out using blood, either unsorted or a sorted T cell fraction (not recorded which). Receptors were obtained from a female donor with ankylosing spondylitis or in good health (not recorded which). Each CDR3 is given with its conserved first and last residue. D genes are given only for firm matches. The size entry is marked missing in some rows and otherwise reads once, few, many or a size class.

D,J,V,size,CDR3,DNA
TRBD1,TRBJ2-7,TRBV29-1,.,CSVKGQGLYEQYF,TGCAGCGTTAAAGGACAGGGTTTATACGAGCAGTACTTC
.,TRBJ1-1,TRBV19,once,CASSRETEAFF,TGTGCCAGTAGTAGGGAGACTGAAGCTTTCTTT
TRBD2,TRBJ2-1,TRBV6-1,few,CASRGLAGSYNEQFF,TGTGCCAGCAGAGGACTAGCGGGATCCTACAATGAGCAGTTCTTC
TRBD2,TRBJ2-2,TRBV5-1,.,CASRLAGVVRNTGELFF,TGCGCCAGCCGTTTAGCGGGAGTCGTTAGGAACACCGGGGAGCTGTTTTTT
TRBD2,TRBJ2-3,TRBV6-5,.,CASSYQTSGRTDTQYF,TGTGCCAGCAGTTACCAGACTAGCGGGAGGACAGATACGCAGTATTTT
TRBD1,TRBJ2-7,TRBV7-8,.,CASSFSDRGTMAPYEQYF,TGTGCCAGCAGCTTTTCGGACAGGGGAACGATGGCCCCCTACGAGCAGTACTTC
.,TRBJ2-5,TRBV5-4,.,CASSLLAATETQYF,TGTGCCAGCAGCTTGCTAGCAGCCACAGAGACCCAGTACTTC
.,TRBJ1-3,TRBV20-1,.,CSAGGESGNTIYF,TGCAGTGCTGGGGGAGAATCTGGAAACACCATATATTTT
.,TRBJ2-4,TRBV20-1,.,CSARRGRTPLAKNIQYF,TGCAGTGCTAGACGGGGGAGGACCCCCTTAGCCAAAAACATTCAGTACTTC
TRBD1,TRBJ1-2,TRBV7-2,many,CASSLAGQRHDGYTF,TGTGCCAGCAGCTTAGCGGGACAGAGACATGATGGCTACACCTTC
TRBD1,TRBJ2-4,TRBV4-3,many,CASSQEWQGVPLAKNIQYF,TGCGCCAGCAGCCAAGAATGGCAGGGGGTGCCCCTGGCCAAAAACATTCAGTACTTC
TRBD2,TRBJ2-5,TRBV20-1,.,CSPTSGVQETQYF,TGCAGCCCGACTAGCGGGGTTCAAGAGACCCAGTACTTC
.,TRBJ1-1,TRBV29-1,many,CSAGENTEAFF,TGCAGCGCAGGGGAAAACACTGAAGCTTTCTTT
TRBD2,TRBJ2-3,TRBV20-1,few,CSALKREGTDTQYF,TGCAGTGCTCTAAAGCGGGAGGGTACAGATACGCAGTATTTT
.,TRBJ1-2,TRBV12-3/TRBV12-4,few,CASSAHGYGYTF,TGTGCCAGCAGTGCCCACGGATATGGCTACACCTTC
.,TRBJ1-4,TRBV28,.,CASSLAGTNEKLFF,TGTGCCAGCAGTTTAGCAGGGACTAATGAAAAACTGTTTTTT
.,TRBJ2-1,TRBV12-3/TRBV12-4,many,CASSLKASSGEQFF,TGTGCCAGCAGTTTAAAGGCTAGCTCCGGTGAGCAGTTCTTC
.,TRBJ2-3,TRBV29-1,many,CSVEGLQGDGTDTQYF,TGCAGCGTGGAGGGACTCCAGGGTGATGGCACAGATACGCAGTATTTT
TRBD2,TRBJ2-1,TRBV6-2/TRBV6-3,.,CASSYGLAGGGVRSYNEQFF,TGTGCCAGCAGTTACGGACTAGCGGGAGGAGGGGTGCGCTCCTACAATGAGCAGTTCTTC
.,TRBJ2-2,TRBV11-2,.,CASRHLDRETGELFF,TGTGCCAGCAGACACCTGGATAGGGAGACCGGGGAGCTGTTTTTT
.,TRBJ2-1,TRBV30,few,CAGLPGVSDNEQFF,TGTGCCGGACTCCCCGGGGTATCGGACAATGAGCAGTTCTTC
.,TRBJ2-3,TRBV20-1,.,CSAPRWWEQAGALGATSTDTQYF,TGCAGTGCTCCCCGGTGGTGGGAGCAGGCCGGAGCGCTCGGAGCAACTAGCACAGATACGCAGTATTTT
.,TRBJ1-5,TRBV12-3/TRBV12-4,few,CASSLGTLLGQPQHF,TGTGCCAGCAGTCTCGGGACACTCCTTGGGCAGCCCCAGCATTTT
TRBD2,TRBJ2-1,TRBV13,few,CASSLGLAGGYNEQFF,TGTGCCAGCAGCTTGGGACTAGCGGGAGGGTACAATGAGCAGTTCTTC
.,TRBJ1-1,TRBV29-1,many,CSVGGGVALQYTEAFF,TGCAGCGTGGGGGGTGGAGTGGCACTACAATACACTGAAGCTTTCTTT
.,TRBJ2-6,TRBV3-1,.,CASSQARYSSGANVLTF,TGTGCCAGCAGCCAAGCTCGGTACAGCTCTGGGGCCAACGTCCTGACTTTC
TRBD2,TRBJ2-1,TRBV20-1,few,CSARAASGRTSSYNEQFF,TGCAGTGCTAGAGCGGCTAGCGGGAGGACTAGCTCCTACAATGAGCAGTTCTTC
TRBD1,TRBJ1-1,TRBV29-1,.,CSVERGQVFTEAFF,TGCAGCGTTGAGCGAGGACAGGTCTTTACTGAAGCTTTCTTT
.,TRBJ2-1,TRBV20-1,few,CSARKGGYNEQFF,TGCAGTGCTAGAAAGGGCGGCTACAATGAGCAGTTCTTC
TRBD2,TRBJ2-1,TRBV10-3,few,CAISITGLAGANEQFF,TGTGCCATCAGTATTACCGGGCTAGCGGGAGCCAATGAGCAGTTCTTC
.,TRBJ1-4,TRBV4-2,.,CASSQDAGISEKLFF,TGTGCCAGCAGCCAAGACGCAGGAATCTCTGAAAAACTGTTTTTT
TRBD1,TRBJ2-7,TRBV5-5,few,CASSSQGTSSYEQYF,TGTGCCAGCAGCTCACAGGGGACGAGCTCCTACGAGCAGTACTTC
.,TRBJ1-1,TRBV11-1,.,CASSLWGNRLNIMNTEAFF,TGTGCCAGCAGCTTATGGGGAAACCGCCTCAACATCATGAACACTGAAGCTTTCTTT
.,TRBJ2-1,TRBV6-1,many,CASSPVFGNEQFF,TGTGCCAGCAGTCCGGTGTTCGGCAATGAGCAGTTCTTC
.,TRBJ2-3,TRBV5-6,.,CASSSTEGLGTQYF,TGTGCCAGCAGCTCCACGGAGGGGTTGGGTACGCAGTATTTT
TRBD2,TRBJ2-5,TRBV12-3/TRBV12-4,few,CASRWTRAETQYF,TGTGCCAGCAGGTGGACTAGGGCGGAGACCCAGTACTTC
TRBD2,TRBJ2-7,TRBV20-1,few,CSAIDSGGAYEQYF,TGCAGTGCCATCGATAGCGGGGGTGCCTACGAGCAGTACTTC
.,TRBJ2-3,TRBV19,.,CASSNRADTQYF,TGTGCCAGTAGTAACCGGGCAGATACGCAGTATTTT
.,TRBJ2-7,TRBV4-3,many,CASSQDWRTDSSTYEQYF,TGCGCCAGCAGCCAAGATTGGAGGACCGACTCAAGTACCTACGAGCAGTACTTC
.,TRBJ2-7,TRBV2,many,CASSELGLGGEQYF,TGTGCCAGCAGTGAACTGGGTCTGGGTGGGGAGCAGTACTTC
TRBD2,TRBJ2-7,TRBV5-5,few,CASSPSLADPVEQYF,TGTGCCAGCAGCCCCAGCCTAGCGGATCCGGTGGAGCAGTACTTC
.,TRBJ1-5,TRBV20-1,few,CSARQVLSNQPQHF,TGCAGTGCTAGACAGGTCTTAAGCAATCAGCCCCAGCATTTT
.,TRBJ1-2,TRBV25-1,many,CASSEARTAGIYGYTF,TGTGCCAGCAGCGAGGCACGGACGGCGGGAATTTATGGCTACACCTTC
TRBD1,TRBJ1-5,TRBV20-1,.,CSASGGQINQPQHF,TGCAGTGCTAGTGGGGGACAGATCAATCAGCCCCAGCATTTT
.,TRBJ2-2,TRBV7-6,.,CASGTGGELFF,TGTGCCAGCGGAACTGGCGGGGAGCTGTTTTTT
.,TRBJ2-1,TRBV28,.,CASMPLAQISSEQFF,TGTGCCAGCATGCCACTAGCACAAATTTCAAGTGAGCAGTTCTTC
.,TRBJ2-6,TRBV29-1,few,CSGGVYGANVLTF,TGCAGCGGTGGGGTGTATGGGGCCAACGTCCTGACTTTC
.,TRBJ1-4,TRBV20-1,.,CSASPTDFNEKLFF,TGCAGTGCTAGTCCCACAGATTTTAATGAAAAACTGTTTTTT
TRBD2,TRBJ2-1,TRBV20-1,few,CSALPPSGYNEQFF,TGCAGTGCACTCCCCCCTAGCGGCTACAATGAGCAGTTCTTC
.,TRBJ2-1,TRBV10-1,few,CASSEWDLNRPFNEQFF,TGCGCCAGCAGTGAGTGGGACTTAAACCGACCGTTCAATGAGCAGTTCTTC
.,TRBJ2-2,TRBV18,.,CASSPTEQTRSTGELFF,TGTGCCAGCTCACCTACTGAACAGACACGATCCACCGGGGAGCTGTTTTTT
.,TRBJ1-2,TRBV7-3,many,CASSLSQDYGYTF,TGTGCCAGCAGCTTAAGTCAGGACTATGGCTACACCTTC
.,TRBJ2-5,TRBV20-1,few,CSAQGQETQYF,TGCAGTGCTCAGGGTCAAGAGACCCAGTACTTC
TRBD1,TRBJ2-1,TRBV7-3,few,CASSPQGQPGDEQFF,TGTGCCAGCAGCCCCCAGGGACAGCCTGGCGATGAGCAGTTCTTC
.,TRBJ2-3,TRBV6-1,few,CASKVVGYDTQYF,TGTGCCAGCAAAGTTGTGGGTTACGATACGCAGTATTTT